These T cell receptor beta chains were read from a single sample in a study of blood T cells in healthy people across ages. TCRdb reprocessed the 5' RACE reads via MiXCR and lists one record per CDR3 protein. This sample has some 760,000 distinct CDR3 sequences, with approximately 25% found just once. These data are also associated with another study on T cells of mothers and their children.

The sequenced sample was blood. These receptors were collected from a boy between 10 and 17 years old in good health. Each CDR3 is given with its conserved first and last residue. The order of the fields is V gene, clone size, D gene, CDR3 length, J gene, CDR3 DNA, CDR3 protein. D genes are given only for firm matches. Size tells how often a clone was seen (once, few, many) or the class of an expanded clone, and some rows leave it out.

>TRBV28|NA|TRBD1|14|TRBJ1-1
TGTGCCAGCAGTCCCGGGACAGGGGTCTCTGAAGCTTTCTTT
CASSPGTGVSEAFF
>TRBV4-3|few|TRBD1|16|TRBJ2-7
TGCGCCAGCAGCCAACCCCAAGGTCCAGGACAGGACGAGCAGTACTTC
CASSQPQGPGQDEQYF
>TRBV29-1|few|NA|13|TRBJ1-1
TGCAGCGTTCGAGGGTGGGGGAACACTGAAGCTTTCTTT
CSVRGWGNTEAFF
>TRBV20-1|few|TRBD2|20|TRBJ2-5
TGCAGTGCTAGTGGTGGACTTGGACCCAGCCAGAGCGGGACCCAAGAGACCCAGTACTTC
CSASGGLGPSQSGTQETQYF
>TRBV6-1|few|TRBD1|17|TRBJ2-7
TGTGCCAGCAGTGATCTTGGATGGACAGGGGACCCCGACGAGCAGTACTTC
CASSDLGWTGDPDEQYF
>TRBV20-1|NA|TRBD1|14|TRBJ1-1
TGCAGTGCTAGAGACCCGGGACAGCACACTGAAGCTTTCTTT
CSARDPGQHTEAFF
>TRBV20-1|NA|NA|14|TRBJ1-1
TGCAGTGCCCCTCGGCAGGGAGGGTACACTGAAGCTTTCTTT
CSAPRQGGYTEAFF
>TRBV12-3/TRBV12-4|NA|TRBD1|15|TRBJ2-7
TGTGCCAGCAGCCAGACAGACAGGGCAAACTACGAGCAGTACTTC
CASSQTDRANYEQYF
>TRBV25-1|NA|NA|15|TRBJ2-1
TGTGCCAGCAGTGAAGGTTGGGGTTCCTACAATGAGCAGTTCTTC
CASSEGWGSYNEQFF
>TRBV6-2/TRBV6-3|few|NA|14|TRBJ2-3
TGTGCCAGCCGGACCCCCGAAACCACAGATACGCAGTATTTT
CASRTPETTDTQYF
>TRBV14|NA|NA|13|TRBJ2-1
TGTGCCAGCAGCCAAGTTGGGCACAATGAGCAGTTCTTC
CASSQVGHNEQFF
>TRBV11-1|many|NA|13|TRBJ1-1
TGTGCCAGCAGCCTACAGGGTTACACTGAAGCTTTCTTT
CASSLQGYTEAFF
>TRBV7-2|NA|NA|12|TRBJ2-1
TGTGCCAGCAGCTGGGGATTCTATGAGCAGTTCTTC
CASSWGFYEQFF
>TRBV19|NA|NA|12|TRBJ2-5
TGTGCCAAAGACGGACCCCAAGAGACCCAGTACTTC
CAKDGPQETQYF
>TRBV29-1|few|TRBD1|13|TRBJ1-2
TGCAGCGTAACAATGGACAGGAACTATGGCTACACCTTC
CSVTMDRNYGYTF
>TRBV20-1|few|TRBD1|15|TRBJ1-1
TGCAGTGCTATGGGGACAGCGGATCTGAACACTGAAGCTTTCTTT
CSAMGTADLNTEAFF
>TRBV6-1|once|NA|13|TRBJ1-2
TGTGCCAGCAGTCCCGGAGGGGTGAGCGGCTACACCTTC
CASSPGGVSGYTF
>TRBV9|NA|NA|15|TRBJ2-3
TGTGCCAGCAGCGTATACGGCGAGGGCACAGATACGCAGTATTTT
CASSVYGEGTDTQYF
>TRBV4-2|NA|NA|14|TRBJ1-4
TGTGCCAGCAGCCAAGCGGACGGAGGGGAAAAACTGTTTTTT
CASSQADGGEKLFF
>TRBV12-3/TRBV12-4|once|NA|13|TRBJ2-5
TGTGCCAGCAGCGACTACTTTAAAGAGACCCAGTACTTC
CASSDYFKETQYF
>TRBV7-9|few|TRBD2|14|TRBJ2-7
TGTGCCAGCAGCTCCGGACTAGCGGGGATCGAGCAGTACTTC
CASSSGLAGIEQYF
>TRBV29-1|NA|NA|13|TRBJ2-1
TGCAGCGTTGAAGCTACAGGGTTGTATGAGCAGTTCTTC
CSVEATGLYEQFF
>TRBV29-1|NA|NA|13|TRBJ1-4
TGCAGCGTTGCAGAATTGGGAAATGAAGAACTGTTTTTT
CSVAELGNEELFF
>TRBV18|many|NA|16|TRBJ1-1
TGTGCCAGCTCACCCGGGGGGACCGTTCGGGACACTGAAGCTTTCTTT
CASSPGGTVRDTEAFF
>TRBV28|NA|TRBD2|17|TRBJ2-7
TGTGCCAGCAGTTCGGTCTGGTCAGCGGGGGCAACCTACGAGCAGTACTTC
CASSSVWSAGATYEQYF
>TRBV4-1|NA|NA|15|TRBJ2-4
TGCGCCAGCAGCCAAGTATTTTCCCCCGGGGACATTCAGTACTTC
CASSQVFSPGDIQYF
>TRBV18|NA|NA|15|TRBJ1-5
TGTGCCAGCTCACCCGGCGGGGTTCTCAATCAGCCCCAGCATTTT
CASSPGGVLNQPQHF
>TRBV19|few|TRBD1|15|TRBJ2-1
TGTGCCAGTAGTGACCGGGGACAGGGGGCAAATGAGCAGTTCTTC
CASSDRGQGANEQFF
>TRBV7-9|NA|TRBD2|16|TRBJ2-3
TGTGCCAGCAGCTTAGCGGTAGCGGGAGATCTTAGGACGCAGTATTTT
CASSLAVAGDLRTQYF
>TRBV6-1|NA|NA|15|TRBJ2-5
TGTGCCAGCAGTCGGGTAGGAGAGCCACAAGAGACCCAGTACTTC
CASSRVGEPQETQYF
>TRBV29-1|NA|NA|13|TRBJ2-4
TGCAGCGTCGCCCTAGGGGTGGGGAACATTCAGTACTTC
CSVALGVGNIQYF
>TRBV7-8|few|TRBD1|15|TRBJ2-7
TGTGCCAGCAGATTGGGACAGGGGCCTTCCTACGAGCAGTACTTC
CASRLGQGPSYEQYF
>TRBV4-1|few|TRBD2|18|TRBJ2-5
TGCGCCAGCAGCCAAGCGGGACTAGCGGGATCCCCTCAAGAGACCCAGTACTTC
CASSQAGLAGSPQETQYF
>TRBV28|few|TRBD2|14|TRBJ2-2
TGTGCCAGCAGTCGACTAGCGGGAGAAAGGGAGCTGTTTTTT
CASSRLAGERELFF
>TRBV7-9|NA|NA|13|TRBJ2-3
TGTGCCAGCAGCTCCTTAGAGGCAGATACGCAGTATTTT
CASSSLEADTQYF
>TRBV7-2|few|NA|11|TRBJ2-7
TGTGCCAGCACTCAGGGTAGCGAGCAGTACTTC
CASTQGSEQYF
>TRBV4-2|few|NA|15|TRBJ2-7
TGTGCCAGCAGGGAAGGATCTGACTCTCGGCGGGAGCAGTACTTC
CASREGSDSRREQYF
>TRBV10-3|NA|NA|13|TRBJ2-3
TGTGCCATCAGTGAGGGGAGGGGGGATACGCAGTATTTT
CAISEGRGDTQYF
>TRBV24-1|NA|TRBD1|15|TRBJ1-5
TGTGCCACCAGTTCCGGGACAGGGGCTAATCAGCCCCAGCATTTT
CATSSGTGANQPQHF
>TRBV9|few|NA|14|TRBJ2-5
TGTGCCAGCAGCGCTGCGGGAAGCCAAGAGACCCAGTACTTC
CASSAAGSQETQYF
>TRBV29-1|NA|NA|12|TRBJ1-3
TGCAGCGTTCGGGGAGGACCCGACACCATATATTTT
CSVRGGPDTIYF
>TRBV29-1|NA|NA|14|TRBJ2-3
TGCAGCGTTGGGGAGGTTTGGGGCACAGATACGCAGTATTTT
CSVGEVWGTDTQYF
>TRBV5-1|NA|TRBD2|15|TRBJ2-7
TGCGCCAGCAGCTTCGGGCGGGAGGAGTCCTACGAGCAGTACTTC
CASSFGREESYEQYF
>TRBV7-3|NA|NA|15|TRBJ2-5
TGTGCCAGCAGCTTACTCGGGGGAACGGGAGAGACCCAGTACTTC
CASSLLGGTGETQYF
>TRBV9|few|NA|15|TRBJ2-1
TGTGCCAGCAGCGTAGGAGCAGGGACGTACAATGAGCAGTTCTTC
CASSVGAGTYNEQFF
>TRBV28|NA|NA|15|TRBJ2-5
TGTGCCAGCACCCTACCAGGGGCCGGGGAAGAGACCCAGTACTTC
CASTLPGAGEETQYF
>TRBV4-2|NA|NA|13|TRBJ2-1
TGTGCCAGCAGCCTAGGACCCACGAGTGAGCAGTTCTTC
CASSLGPTSEQFF
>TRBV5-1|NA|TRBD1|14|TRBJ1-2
TGCGCCAGCAGCCCGGACAGGGGGCGAGGTGGCTACACCTTC
CASSPDRGRGGYTF
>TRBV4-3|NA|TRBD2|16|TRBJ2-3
TGCGCCAGCAGCCGAATACTAGCGGGGGGCCCAGATACGCAGTATTTT
CASSRILAGGPDTQYF
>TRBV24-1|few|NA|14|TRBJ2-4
TGTGCCACCAGTGTGGGCCTTGCGAGTAAGGGACAGTACTTC
CATSVGLASKGQYF
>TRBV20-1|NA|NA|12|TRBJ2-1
TGCAGTGCTCCGGACTGCCCCAATGAGCAGTTCTTC
CSAPDCPNEQFF
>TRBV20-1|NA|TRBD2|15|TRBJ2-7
TGCAGTGCCAACGCAGCGGGAGGCTTATACCGAGAGCAGTACTTC
CSANAAGGLYREQYF
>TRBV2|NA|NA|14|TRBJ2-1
TGTGCCAGCAGTGCGTTCGGGGGTGACAATGAGCAGTTCTTC
CASSAFGGDNEQFF
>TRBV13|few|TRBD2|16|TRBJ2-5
TGTGCCAGCAGCCTCCTAGCGGGAGGGCCTAGAGAGACCCTGTACTTC
CASSLLAGGPRETLYF
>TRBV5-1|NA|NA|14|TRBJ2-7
TGCGCCAGTTCCCCGACACACCTCACCTACGAGCAGTACTTC
CASSPTHLTYEQYF
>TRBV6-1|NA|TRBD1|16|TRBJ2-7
TGTGCCAGCAGTGCCTTCCACTGGGACAGGGACCACGAGCAGTACTTC
CASSAFHWDRDHEQYF
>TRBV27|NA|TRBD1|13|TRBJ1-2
TGTGCCAGCCGGTACACAGGGGTTCCTGGCTACACCTTC
CASRYTGVPGYTF
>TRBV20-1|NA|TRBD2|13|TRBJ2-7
TGCAGTGCTGTTAGCGGGAGTACCTACGAGCAGTACTTC
CSAVSGSTYEQYF
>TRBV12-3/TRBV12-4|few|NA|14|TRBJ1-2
TGTGCCAGCAGTTCCTCGACAGAAAACTATGGCTACACCTTC
CASSSSTENYGYTF
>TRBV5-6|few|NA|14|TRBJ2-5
TGTGCCAGCAGCCCCAGACAGTTACTAGAGACCCAGTACTTC
CASSPRQLLETQYF